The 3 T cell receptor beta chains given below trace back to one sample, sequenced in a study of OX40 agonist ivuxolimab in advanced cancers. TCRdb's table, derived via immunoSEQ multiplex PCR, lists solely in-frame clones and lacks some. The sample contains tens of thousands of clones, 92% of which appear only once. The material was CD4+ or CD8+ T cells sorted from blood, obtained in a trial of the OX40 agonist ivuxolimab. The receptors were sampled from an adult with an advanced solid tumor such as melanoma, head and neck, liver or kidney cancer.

The CDR3 reads CASSERRGPSAYNEQFF. The CDR3 DNA is TGTGCCAGCAGTGAAAGGAGGGGGCCCAGTGCCTACAATGAGCAGTTCTTC. The chain recombines TRBV2 with TRBJ2-1; a possible D gene is TRBD1 (7 bases). V lost 2 bases, J lost 2 bases, and 16 bases lay in between. Germline V gene data show CDR1 as SNHLY and CDR2 as FYNNEI. The CDR3 consists of 17 residues. Filled out from reference TRBV2 and TRBJ2-1, the complete variable domain reads EPEVTQTPSHQVTQMGQEVILRCVPISNHLYFYWYRQILGQKVEFLVSFYNNEISEKSEIFDDQFSVERPDGSNFTLKIRSTKLEDSAMYFCASSERRGPSAYNEQFFGPGTRLTVL.

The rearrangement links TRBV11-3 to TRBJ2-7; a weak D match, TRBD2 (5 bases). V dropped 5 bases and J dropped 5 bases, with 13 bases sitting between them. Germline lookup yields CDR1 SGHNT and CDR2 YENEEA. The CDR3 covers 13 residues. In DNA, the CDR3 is TGTGCCAGCAGCCCCCGAGGAGGCCACGAGCAGTACTTC. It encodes CASSPRGGHEQYF.

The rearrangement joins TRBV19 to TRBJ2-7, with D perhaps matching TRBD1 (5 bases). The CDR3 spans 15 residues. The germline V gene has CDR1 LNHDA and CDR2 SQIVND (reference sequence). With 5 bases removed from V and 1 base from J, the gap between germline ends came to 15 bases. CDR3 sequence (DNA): TGTGCCAGTAGTCCAGGGCCCTTCCTATCCTACGAGCAGTACTTC. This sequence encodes CASSPGPFLSYEQYF.